This T cell receptor beta chain originates from a study of identical twins. From the 5' RACE reads, TCRdb called clonotypes with MiXCR, one entry per CDR3 protein. Altogether a few hundred thousand distinct CDR3 sequences are present, 6.5% being singletons, with the ten largest covering more than 14%. The trim removed 1 base at V and 0 bases at J, leaving 3 bases unmatched. Germline CDR1 reads SQVTM; CDR2 reads ANQGSEA. The CDR3 runs to 16 residues. This clonotype was observed a few times. The sample also formed part of further work on T cells expressing NK-cell markers. According to that study: Whether expanded NKG2C+ T cell clones were HCMV-specific remained unclear.

The V call is TRBV29-1, the J call TRBJ2-2, with 9 bases that match TRBD2. This sequence originates from a woman aged 18-30 years in good health. Specimen: CD8+ T cells sorted from blood. The CDR3 spells CSVEGASGANTGELFF. DNA of the CDR3: TGCAGCGTTGAAGGGGCTAGCGGGGCGAACACCGGGGAGCTGTTTTTT.